The T cell receptor beta chain under discussion was sequenced for a study of OX40 agonist ivuxolimab in advanced cancers. The table came from immunoSEQ multiplex PCR; TCRdb's copy has only in-frame clones and leaves some out. The sample holds 70,000 or so clones, about 82% seen once. Study-level results: Expanded clones belonging to CD8+ T cells outnumbered, on average, those of CD4+.

Sampling times: baseline, cycle 4 day 1, cycle 7 day 1. Trimming took 6 bases from V and 2 from J, leaving 16 bases between them. Per germline, CDR1 MNHEY and CDR2 SVGAGI. The CDR3 covers 15 residues. About this clone: The target antigen is unknown.

The clonotype originates from an adult with an advanced solid tumor such as melanoma, head and neck, liver or kidney cancer. This sample comprised CD4+ or CD8+ T cells sorted from blood, obtained in a trial of the OX40 agonist ivuxolimab. The chain has TRBV6-5 and TRBJ2-5; D may correspond to TRBD1 or TRBD2 (5 bases each). The CDR3 DNA sequence: TGTGCCAGCAGCATAGGTGGGGGTTTACAAGAGACCCAGTACTTC. Its protein is CASSIGGGLQETQYF.